This paragraph reports one T cell receptor (beta chain). The source of the sample is a study of vaccination and CD4 T cells after COVID-19. Study-wide context: Six males and four females, two Hispanic, made up the convalescents. Post-COVID samples had a sampling time that fell a median around 93 days after diagnosis (range 35 to 161). Post-vaccine sampling followed dose two by a median roughly 70 days (range 14 to 241).

TCRdb ran MiXCR on the PCR reads and lists one entry per CDR3 protein. Among 35,000 to 45,000 distinct CDR3 sequences listed, under 45% were seen once. After removal of 8 bases from V and 4 bases from J, the junction contained 10 bases not matched to a gene. Germline V gene sequence: CDR1 SNHLY, CDR2 FYNNEI. CDR3 length: 15 residues. Described time point: late sampling 161 to 241 days after vaccination in a few convalescent patients. This rearrangement joins TRBV2 to TRBJ2-1; TRBD2 aligns across 8 bases. Sequenced material: CD4+ T cells from blood, taken about 7 months after SARS-CoV-2 vaccination. This sequence was found in a human donor who had recovered from COVID-19. The CDR3 nucleotides are TGTGCCAGCGGTTTTCGGCTAGCGGGTTACAATGAGCAGTTCTTC. Protein product: CASGFRLAGYNEQFF.